This TCR beta chain was identified during a study of T cell responses to AZD1222 COVID-19 vaccine. About the study: The study pooled second doses at about 4 or about 12 weeks.

About this clone: Its antigen remains unidentified.

Study-level findings and limits: Spike-wide coverage was observed for vaccine-associated CD4 TCRs, with dominant responses at 160-218 and 743-854. It should be noted that donors were predominantly white British and more often female, and clonal diversity was possibly underestimated. Spike-specific TCR breadth and depth were elevated following two AZD1222 doses.

The germline gives CDR1 SQVTM, CDR2 ANQGSEA. The length of the CDR3 is 16 residues. Trimming removed 0 bases from V and 1 base from J, with 13 bases in between. The table came from immunoSEQ multiplex PCR; TCRdb's copy has only in-frame clones and leaves some out. The table has about 140,000 clones, roughly 92% seen once; the top ten hold around 1.3%. This specimen was peripheral blood, taken on day 0 of AZD1222 vaccination. The receptor was derived from an adult in good health. The V and J genes are TRBV29-1 and TRBJ2-4; D not certain. CDR3 DNA: TGCAGCGTTGAAGAACGCGGCGGCCGGGCCAAAAACATTCAGTACTTC. The encoded protein is CSVEERGGRAKNIQYF.